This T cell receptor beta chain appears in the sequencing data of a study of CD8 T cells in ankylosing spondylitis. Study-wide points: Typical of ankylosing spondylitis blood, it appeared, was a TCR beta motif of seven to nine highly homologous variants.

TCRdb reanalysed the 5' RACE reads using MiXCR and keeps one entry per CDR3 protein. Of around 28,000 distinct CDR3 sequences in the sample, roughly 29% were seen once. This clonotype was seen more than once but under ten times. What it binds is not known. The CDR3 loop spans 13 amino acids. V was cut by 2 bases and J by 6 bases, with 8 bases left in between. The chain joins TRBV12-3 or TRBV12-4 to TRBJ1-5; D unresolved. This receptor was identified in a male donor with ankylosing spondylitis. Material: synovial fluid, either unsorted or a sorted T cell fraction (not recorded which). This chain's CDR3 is CASSLWGSQPQHF. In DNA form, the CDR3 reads TGTGCCAGCAGTTTATGGGGTAGTCAGCCCCAGCATTTT.